The text below deals with one T cell receptor (beta chain). Its matching antigen is unknown. This record comes from a study of cytomegalovirus exposure and HLA in healthy donors. General study results and limits: Upon later analysis, HLA-associated TCR beta chains proved more clonally expanded than other, equally common chains.

There are 15 residues in the CDR3. CDR1 is LNHDA, CDR2 SQIVND, per germline (reference sequence). V lost 4 bases, J lost 8 bases, and 18 bases lay in between. 13 Jbeta primers and 60 Vbeta primers were used for the PCR. Generated by immunoSEQ multiplex PCR, the TCRdb table keeps only in-frame clones and is missing some. The sample carries under 150,000 clones, approximately 69% recorded once. Sequencing was performed on PBMCs. The sequence came from a woman aged 40 to 50 in good health and CMV-seropositive. The gene calls are TRBV19 and TRBJ2-1; TRBD2 is a possible D gene (5 bases). CDR3 protein: CASSKRLVEGYEQFF. DNA for the CDR3: TGTGCCAGTAGTAAGCGTTTGGTAGAGGGATATGAGCAGTTCTTC.